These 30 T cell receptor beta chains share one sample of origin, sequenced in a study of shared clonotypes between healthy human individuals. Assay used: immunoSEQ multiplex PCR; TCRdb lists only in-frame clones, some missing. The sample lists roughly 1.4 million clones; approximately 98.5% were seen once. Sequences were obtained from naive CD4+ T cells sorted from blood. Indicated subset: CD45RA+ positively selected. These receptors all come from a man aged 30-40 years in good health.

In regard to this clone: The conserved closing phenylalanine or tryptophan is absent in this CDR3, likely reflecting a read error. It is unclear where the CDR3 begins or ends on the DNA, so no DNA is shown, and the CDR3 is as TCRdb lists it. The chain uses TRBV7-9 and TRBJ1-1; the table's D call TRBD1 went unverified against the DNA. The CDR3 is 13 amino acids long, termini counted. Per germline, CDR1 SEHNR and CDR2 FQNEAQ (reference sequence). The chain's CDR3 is CASSLAGDRLLLL.

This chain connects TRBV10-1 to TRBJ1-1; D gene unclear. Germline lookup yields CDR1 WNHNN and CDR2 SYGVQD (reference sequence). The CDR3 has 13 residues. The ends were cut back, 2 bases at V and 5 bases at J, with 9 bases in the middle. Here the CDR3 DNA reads TGCGCCAGCAGTGAGACCGCGCGAACTGAAGCTTTCTTT. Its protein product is CASSETARTEAFF.

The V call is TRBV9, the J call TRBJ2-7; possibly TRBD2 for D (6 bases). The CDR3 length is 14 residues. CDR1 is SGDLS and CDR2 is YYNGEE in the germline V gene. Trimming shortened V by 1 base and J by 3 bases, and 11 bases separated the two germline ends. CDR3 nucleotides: TGTGCCAGCAGCGTACGGGCGGGACGCTACGAGCAGTACTTC. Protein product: CASSVRAGRYEQYF.

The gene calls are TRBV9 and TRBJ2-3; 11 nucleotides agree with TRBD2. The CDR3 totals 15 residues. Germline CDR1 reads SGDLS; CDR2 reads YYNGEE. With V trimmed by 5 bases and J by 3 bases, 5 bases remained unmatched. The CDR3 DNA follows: TGTGCCAGCAGTCCTGTAGCGGGAGGGACAGATACGCAGTATTTT. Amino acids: CASSPVAGGTDTQYF.

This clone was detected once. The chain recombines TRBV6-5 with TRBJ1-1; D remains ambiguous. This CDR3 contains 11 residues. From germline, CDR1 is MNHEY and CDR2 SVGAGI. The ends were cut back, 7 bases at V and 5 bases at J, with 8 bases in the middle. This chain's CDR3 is CASIAGTEAFF. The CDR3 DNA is TGTGCCAGCATAGCGGGTACTGAAGCTTTCTTT.

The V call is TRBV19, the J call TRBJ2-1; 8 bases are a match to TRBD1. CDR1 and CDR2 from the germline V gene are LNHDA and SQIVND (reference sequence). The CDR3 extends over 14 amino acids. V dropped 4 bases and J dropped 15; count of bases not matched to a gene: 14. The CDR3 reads CASSTTPGQGMVFF. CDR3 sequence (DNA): TGTGCCAGTAGTACTACCCCTGGACAGGGAATGGTGTTCTTC.

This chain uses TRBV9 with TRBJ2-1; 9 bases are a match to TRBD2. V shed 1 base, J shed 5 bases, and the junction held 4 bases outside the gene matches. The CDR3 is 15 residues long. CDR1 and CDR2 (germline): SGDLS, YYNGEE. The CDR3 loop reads CASSVLTSGNNEQFF. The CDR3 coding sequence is TGTGCCAGCAGCGTATTGACTAGCGGTAACAATGAGCAGTTCTTC.

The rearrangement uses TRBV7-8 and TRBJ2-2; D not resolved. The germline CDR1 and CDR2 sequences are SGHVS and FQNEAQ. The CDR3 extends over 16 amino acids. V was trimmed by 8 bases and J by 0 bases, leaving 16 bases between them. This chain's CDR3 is CASHKGVWANTGELFF. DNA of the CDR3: TGTGCCAGCCACAAGGGCGTATGGGCGAACACCGGGGAGCTGTTTTTT.

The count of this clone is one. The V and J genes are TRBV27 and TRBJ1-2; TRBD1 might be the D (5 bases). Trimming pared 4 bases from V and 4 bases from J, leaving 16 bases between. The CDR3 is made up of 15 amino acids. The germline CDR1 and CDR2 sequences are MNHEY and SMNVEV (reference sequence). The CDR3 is CASSSRDGRVYGYTF. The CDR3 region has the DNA TGTGCCAGCAGTTCTCGGGACGGGCGGGTCTATGGCTACACCTTC.

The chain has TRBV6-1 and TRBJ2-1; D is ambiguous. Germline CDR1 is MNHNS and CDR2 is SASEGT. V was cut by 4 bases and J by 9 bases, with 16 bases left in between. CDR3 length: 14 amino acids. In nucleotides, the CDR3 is TGTGCCAGCAGTGTGACTGGGTATGAAGGTGAGCAGTTCTTC. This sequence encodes CASSVTGYEGEQFF.

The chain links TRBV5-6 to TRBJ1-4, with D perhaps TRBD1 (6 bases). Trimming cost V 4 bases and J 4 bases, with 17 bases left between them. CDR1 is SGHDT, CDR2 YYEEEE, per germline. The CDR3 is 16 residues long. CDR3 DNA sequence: TGTGCCAGCAGCGGGAGTACAGGGTTCGGTAATGAAAAACTGTTTTTT. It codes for CASSGSTGFGNEKLFF.

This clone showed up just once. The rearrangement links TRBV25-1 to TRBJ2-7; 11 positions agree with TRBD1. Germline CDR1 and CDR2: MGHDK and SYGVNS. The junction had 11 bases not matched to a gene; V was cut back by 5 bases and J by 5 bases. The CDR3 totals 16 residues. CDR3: CASSRGGQGARDEQYF. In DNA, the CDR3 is TGTGCCAGCAGTAGAGGAGGACAGGGGGCGCGGGACGAGCAGTACTTC.

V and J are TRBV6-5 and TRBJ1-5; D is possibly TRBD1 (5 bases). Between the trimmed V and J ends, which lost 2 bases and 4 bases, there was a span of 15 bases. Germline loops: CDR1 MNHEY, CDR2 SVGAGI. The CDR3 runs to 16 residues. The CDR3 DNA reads TGTGCCAGCAGTTACCAGGAGGGGCAGATAAATCAGCCCCAGCATTTT. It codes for CASSYQEGQINQPQHF.

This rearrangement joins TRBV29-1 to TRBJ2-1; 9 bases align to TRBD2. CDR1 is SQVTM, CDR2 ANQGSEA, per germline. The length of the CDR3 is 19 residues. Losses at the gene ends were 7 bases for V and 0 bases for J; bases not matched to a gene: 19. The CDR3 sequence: CSACTLASGTSSSYNEQFF. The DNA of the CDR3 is TGCAGCGCATGCACTCTGGCTAGCGGGACGTCTAGCTCCTACAATGAGCAGTTCTTC.

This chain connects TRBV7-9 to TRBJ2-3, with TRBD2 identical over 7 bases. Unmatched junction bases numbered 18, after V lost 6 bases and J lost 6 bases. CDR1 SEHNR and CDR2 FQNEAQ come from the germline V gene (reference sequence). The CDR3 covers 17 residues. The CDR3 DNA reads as TGTGCCAGCAGTCCCCTAAAGGGAGGGAGCCTTATTGATACGCAGTATTTT. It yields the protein CASSPLKGGSLIDTQYF.

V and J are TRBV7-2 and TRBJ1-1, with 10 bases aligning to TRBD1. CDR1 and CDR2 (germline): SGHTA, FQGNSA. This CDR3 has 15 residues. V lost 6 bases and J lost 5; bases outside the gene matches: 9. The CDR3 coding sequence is TGTGCCAGCAGTCACCCCGACAGGGGGCGAACTGAAGCTTTCTTT. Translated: CASSHPDRGRTEAFF.

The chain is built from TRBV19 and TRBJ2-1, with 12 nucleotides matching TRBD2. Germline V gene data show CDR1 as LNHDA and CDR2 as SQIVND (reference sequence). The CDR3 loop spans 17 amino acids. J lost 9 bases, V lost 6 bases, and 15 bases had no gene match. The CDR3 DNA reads TGTGCCAGTAGCCTTCTCCCCTTGACTAGCGGGAGTGGTGAGCAGTTCTTC. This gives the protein CASSLLPLTSGSGEQFF.

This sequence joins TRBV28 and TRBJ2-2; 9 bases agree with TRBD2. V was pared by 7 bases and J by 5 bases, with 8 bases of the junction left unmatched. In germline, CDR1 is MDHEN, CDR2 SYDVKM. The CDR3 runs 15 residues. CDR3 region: CASNVAGVGTGELFF. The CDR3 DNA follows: TGTGCCAGCAATGTAGCGGGAGTGGGAACCGGGGAGCTGTTTTTT.

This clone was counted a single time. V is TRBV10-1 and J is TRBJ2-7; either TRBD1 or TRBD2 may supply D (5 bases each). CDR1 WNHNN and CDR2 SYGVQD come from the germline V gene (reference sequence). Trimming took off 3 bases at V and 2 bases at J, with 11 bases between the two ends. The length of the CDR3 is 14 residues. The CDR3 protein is CASSESGRPYEQYF. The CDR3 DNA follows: TGCGCCAGCAGTGAATCGGGACGCCCCTACGAGCAGTACTTC.

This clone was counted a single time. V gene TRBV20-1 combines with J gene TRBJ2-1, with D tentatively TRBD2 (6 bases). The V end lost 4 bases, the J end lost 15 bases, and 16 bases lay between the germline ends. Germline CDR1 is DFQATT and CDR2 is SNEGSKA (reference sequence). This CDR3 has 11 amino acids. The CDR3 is CSATVGGGLFF. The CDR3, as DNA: TGCAGTGCTACGGTCGGGGGAGGTCTGTTCTTC.

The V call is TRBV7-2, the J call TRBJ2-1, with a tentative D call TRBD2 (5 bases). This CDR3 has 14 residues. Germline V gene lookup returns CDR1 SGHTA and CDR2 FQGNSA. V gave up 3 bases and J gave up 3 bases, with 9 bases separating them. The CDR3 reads CASSFGGDYNEQFF. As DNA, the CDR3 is TGTGCCAGCAGCTTTGGAGGCGACTACAATGAGCAGTTCTTC.

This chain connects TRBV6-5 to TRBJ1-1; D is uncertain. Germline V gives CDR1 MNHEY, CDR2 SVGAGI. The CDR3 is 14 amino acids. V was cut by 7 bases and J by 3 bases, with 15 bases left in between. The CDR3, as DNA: TGTGCCAGCACCCCGCCAAAAAGGGACACTGAAGCTTTCTTT. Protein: CASTPPKRDTEAFF.

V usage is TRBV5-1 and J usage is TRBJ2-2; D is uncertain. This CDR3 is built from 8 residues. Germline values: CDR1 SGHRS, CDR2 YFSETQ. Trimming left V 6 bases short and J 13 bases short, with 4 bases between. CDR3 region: CASNRLFF. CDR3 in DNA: TGCGCCAGCAATAGGCTGTTTTTT. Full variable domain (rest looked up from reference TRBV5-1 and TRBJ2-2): KAGVTQTPRYLIKTRGQQVTLSCSPISGHRSVSWYQQTPGQGLQFLFEYFSETQRNKGNFPGRFSGRQFSNSRSEMNVSTLELGDSALYLCASNRLFFGEGSRLTVL.

In DNA, the CDR3 is TGCAGCGTTGTCAGGGTAACTAACTATGGCTACACCTTC. It specifies CSVVRVTNYGYTF. This chain joins TRBV29-1 and TRBJ1-2, with D possibly TRBD1 on 5 matching bases. Germline assignment: CDR1 SQVTM and CDR2 ANQGSEA. The CDR3 spans 13 residues. V lost 4 bases and J 0 bases, leaving 9 bases between the germline ends.

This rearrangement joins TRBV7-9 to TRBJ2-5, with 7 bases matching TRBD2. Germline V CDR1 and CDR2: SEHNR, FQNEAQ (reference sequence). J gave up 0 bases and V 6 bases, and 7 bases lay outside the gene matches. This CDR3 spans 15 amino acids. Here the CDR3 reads CASRRTSTNQETQYF. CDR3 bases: TGTGCCAGCAGGAGGACTAGTACTAACCAAGAGACCCAGTACTTC.

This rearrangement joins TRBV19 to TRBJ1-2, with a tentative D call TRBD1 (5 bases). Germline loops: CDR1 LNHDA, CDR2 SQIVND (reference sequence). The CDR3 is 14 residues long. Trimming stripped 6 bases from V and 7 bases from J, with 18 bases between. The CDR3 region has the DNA TGTGCCAGTAGGCTGACAAGTAAAAGGGGTGGCTACACCTTC. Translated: CASRLTSKRGGYTF.

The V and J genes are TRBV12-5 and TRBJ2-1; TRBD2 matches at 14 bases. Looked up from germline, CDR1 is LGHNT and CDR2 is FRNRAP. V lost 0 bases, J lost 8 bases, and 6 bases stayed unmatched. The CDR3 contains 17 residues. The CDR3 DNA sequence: TGTGCTAGTGGTTTGGTACTCGGGACTAGCGGGAGCGATGAGCAGTTCTTC. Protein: CASGLVLGTSGSDEQFF.

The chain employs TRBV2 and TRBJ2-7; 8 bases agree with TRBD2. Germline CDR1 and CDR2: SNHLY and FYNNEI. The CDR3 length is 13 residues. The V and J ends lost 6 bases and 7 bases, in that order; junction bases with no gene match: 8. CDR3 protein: CASRPGGPGEQYF. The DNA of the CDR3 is TGTGCCAGCAGACCGGGAGGGCCTGGGGAGCAGTACTTC.

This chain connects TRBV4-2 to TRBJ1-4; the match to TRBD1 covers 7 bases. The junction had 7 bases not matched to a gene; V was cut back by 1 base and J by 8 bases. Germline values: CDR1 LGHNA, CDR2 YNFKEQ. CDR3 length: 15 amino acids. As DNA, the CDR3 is TGTGCCAGCAGCCAAGTACAGGGGTTGGGAGAAAAACTGTTTTTT. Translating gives CASSQVQGLGEKLFF.

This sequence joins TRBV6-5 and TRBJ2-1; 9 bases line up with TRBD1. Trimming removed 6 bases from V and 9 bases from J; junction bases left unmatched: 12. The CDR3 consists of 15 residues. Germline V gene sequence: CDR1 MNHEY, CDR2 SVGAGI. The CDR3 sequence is CASRGTGILASEQFF. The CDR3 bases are TGTGCCAGCAGGGGGACAGGGATCCTGGCGAGTGAGCAGTTCTTC.